This passage covers 8 T cell receptor beta chains from one sample sequenced in a study of CD8 T cells in ankylosing spondylitis. Their antigens remain unidentified. TCRdb used MiXCR to reprocess the 5' RACE reads, holding one entry per CDR3 protein. The sample records 200,000 to 250,000 distinct CDR3 sequences, about 6.7% being singletons. Study outcomes and limitations: Typical of ankylosing spondylitis blood, it appeared, was a TCR beta motif of fewer than ten highly homologous variants.

The sample taken for sequencing was blood, either unsorted or a sorted T cell fraction (not recorded which). These receptors came from a male donor with ankylosing spondylitis.

This clonotype was recorded many times. The chain has TRBV29-1 and TRBJ2-1; TRBD2 aligns across 9 bases. Looked up from germline, CDR1 is SQVTM and CDR2 is ANQGSEA. The CDR3 length is 14 residues. The J segment lost 7 bases and the V segment lost 4 bases, leaving 8 bases of the junction unmatched. Here the CDR3 reads CSVAGTSLRNEQFF. The CDR3 DNA follows: TGCAGCGTTGCCGGGACTAGCCTTAGGAATGAGCAGTTCTTC.

This clonotype occurred many times. The chain couples TRBV7-9 to TRBJ1-2; D remains unclear. Per the germline V gene, CDR1 is SEHNR and CDR2 is FQNEAQ (reference sequence). V lost 5 bases, J lost 8 bases, and 12 bases lay in between. The CDR3 spans 12 residues. Here the CDR3 reads CASSLEVYGYTF. Written as DNA, the CDR3 is TGTGCCAGCAGCCTTGAAGTATACGGCTACACCTTC.

This clonotype was found a few times. V usage is TRBV6-2 or TRBV6-3 and J usage is TRBJ2-3; 7 bases are shared with TRBD1. The CDR3 has 16 amino acids. CDR1 is MNHEY and CDR2 is SVGEGT in the germline V gene. V lost 5 bases and J lost 2; bases outside the gene matches: 10. Here the CDR3 DNA reads TGTGCCAGCAGTGACCCGGGACAGACCTTCACAGATACGCAGTATTTT. This gives the protein CASSDPGQTFTDTQYF.

V usage is TRBV3-1 and J usage is TRBJ2-7, with 8 bases fitting TRBD1. Germline loops: CDR1 LGHDT, CDR2 YNNKEL (reference sequence). The CDR3 runs to 15 residues. V was clipped by 4 bases and J by 5 bases; unmatched bases: 10. In DNA, the CDR3 is TGTGCCAGCAGCCCAATGACAGGGGCAGAGGACGAGCAGTACTTC. Translated, it gives CASSPMTGAEDEQYF.

This clonotype was counted only a few times. J is TRBJ1-1 and V is TRBV29-1; 8 bases align to TRBD1. The V gene's germline CDR1 is SQVTM and CDR2 ANQGSEA. The V segment lost 1 base and the J segment 4 bases; nucleotides outside the gene matches: 5. The CDR3 consists of 14 residues. CDR3 bases: TGCAGCGTTGAAGTCCTACAGGGGGGCACTGAAGCTTTCTTT. It translates to CSVEVLQGGTEAFF.

Ten or more counts support this clonotype. The chain has TRBV11-2 and TRBJ1-6; 11 nucleotides line up with TRBD1. CDR1 and CDR2 from the germline V gene are SGHAT and FQNNGV. The CDR3 runs to 15 residues. V trimming: 1 base; J trimming: 10 bases; junction bases outside the gene matches: 3. As DNA, the CDR3 is TGTGCCAGCAGCTTAGGGACAGGGGGCCCCTCACCCCTCCACTTT. As protein: CASSLGTGGPSPLHF.

This clonotype was detected ten times or more. This chain joins TRBV28 and TRBJ2-3; D might be TRBD1 (6 bases). The CDR3 length is 14 residues. V was cut by 5 bases and J by 3 bases, with 12 bases left in between. The germline gives CDR1 MDHEN, CDR2 SYDVKM. The CDR3 spells CASSRGRGTDTQYF. The CDR3 DNA reads as TGTGCCAGCAGTCGGGGCAGGGGTACAGATACGCAGTATTTT.

This clonotype appeared a single time. The genes are TRBV2 and TRBJ2-2; D may match TRBD1 or TRBD2 (6 bases each). Per germline, CDR1 SNHLY and CDR2 FYNNEI. V was shortened by 4 bases and J by 6 bases, with 15 bases between the two germline ends. The CDR3 extends over 15 amino acids. The CDR3 DNA reads as TGTGCCAGCAGTGCCGGGAGAAACAGGGCCGGGGAGCTGTTTTTT. Protein: CASSAGRNRAGELFF.